These 16 T cell receptor beta chains were all obtained from the same sample, sequenced in a study of blood T cells in healthy people across ages. It was with a sample-barcoded 5' primer and a J-beta primer mix that a second PCR of roughly 7 to 12 cycles was run. Each CDR3 protein is one row after TCRdb ran MiXCR on the 5' RACE reads. The sample lists around 800,000 distinct CDR3 sequences, roughly 24% seen once, with less than 3.5% in the top ten. These data were also reused for a study on T cells of mothers and their children.

Sequences were obtained from blood. The receptors shown here come from a boy under 18 in good health.

The genes are TRBV11-1 and TRBJ2-7, with 7 bases aligning to TRBD2. The better agreement between TRBJ2-1 and the DNA end casts doubt on the J call. CDR1 is SGHAT and CDR2 is FQDESV in the germline V gene (reference sequence). The CDR3 totals 15 residues. CDR3 protein: CASSWGGTATNEQFF. CDR3 nucleotide sequence: TGTGCCAGCAGCTGGGGGGGGACCGCGACCAATGAGCAGTTCTTC.

Concerning this clonotype: One end of the junction varies from germline; a read error may be responsible. V is TRBV6-6 and J is TRBJ1-1; D might be TRBD1 (5 bases). Germline CDR1 is MNHNY and CDR2 is SVGAGI (reference sequence). This CDR3 is 17 amino acids long. In DNA, the CDR3 is TGCGCCAGCGGTTACTCTACCGGGGGTCTGATGAACACTGAAGCTTTCTTT. Its protein product is CASGYSTGGLMNTEAFF.

This chain connects TRBV4-1 to TRBJ2-5, with 8 bases aligning to TRBD2. V shed 1 base and J 2 bases; nucleotides not matched to a gene: 3. CDR1 and CDR2 (germline): MGHRA, YSYEKL. The CDR3 contains 15 residues. CDR3 in amino acids: CASSQVGGGQETQYF. The CDR3 DNA reads as TGCGCCAGCAGCCAAGTTGGCGGGGGGCAAGAGACCCAGTACTTC.

V and J are TRBV21-1 and TRBJ2-1; the table's D call, TRBD2, has no DNA check behind it. TRBV21-1 is noted as a pseudogene. CDR3 length: 15 amino acids. The CDR3 region is CASSKGPSGTNEQFF. The CDR3 nucleotides read TGTGCCAGCAGCAAAGGGCCTAGCGGGACCAATGAGCAGTTCTTC.

The chain recombines TRBV7-2 with TRBJ2-5; 7 bases fit TRBD1. This CDR3 comprises 17 residues. V lost 3 bases, J lost 0 bases, and 10 bases stayed unmatched. CDR1 is SGHTA, CDR2 FQGNSA, per germline. The CDR3, as DNA: TGTGCCAGCAGCTTGAGGGGGCTAGCAGGAAACCAAGAGACCCAGTACTTC. Translation gives CASSLRGLAGNQETQYF.

The chain is built from TRBV5-6 and TRBJ1-1, with D uncertain. This CDR3 spans 15 amino acids. Trimming took 0 bases from V and 1 from J, leaving 10 bases between them. Germline values: CDR1 SGHDT, CDR2 YYEEEE. The CDR3 DNA reads TGTGCCAGCAGCTTGGGTTCAGGAAAGAACACTGAAGCTTTCTTT. Amino acid sequence: CASSLGSGKNTEAFF.

The J gene is TRBJ2-7, the V gene TRBV29-1, with D possibly being TRBD2 (5 bases). The CDR3 extends over 13 amino acids. V dropped 3 bases and J dropped 2 bases, with 11 bases sitting between them. CDR1 SQVTM and CDR2 ANQGSEA come from the germline V gene. CDR3: CSVETGKPYEQYF. CDR3 in DNA: TGCAGCGTTGAGACGGGAAAACCCTACGAGCAGTACTTC.

This chain uses TRBV7-6 with TRBJ2-3, with 11 bases lining up with TRBD1. Trimming took 7 bases from V and 2 from J; bases not matched to a gene: 8. The CDR3 totals 16 residues. CDR1 and CDR2 from the germline V gene are SGHVS and FNYEAQ. The CDR3 nucleotides read TGTGCCAGCACCTCCGGGACAGGGGGTTCCACAGATACGCAGTATTTT. This sequence encodes CASTSGTGGSTDTQYF.

This clonotype has just a few counts. The CDR3 is CASSKAGGYTF. The DNA for the CDR3 is TGTGCCAGCAGCAAAGCAGGGGGCTACACCTTC. The V gene is TRBV21-1, the J gene TRBJ1-2. TRBV21-1 is a listed pseudogene. There are 11 residues in the CDR3.

This clonotype showed up just a few times. V is TRBV7-3 and J is TRBJ2-4, with 10 positions matching TRBD2. The CDR3 consists of 18 residues. The germline V gene has CDR1 SGHTA and CDR2 FQGTGA. J lost 3 bases, V lost 5 bases, and 13 bases had no gene match. The CDR3: CASSEGAGGPSGKNIQYF. In DNA, the CDR3 is TGTGCCAGCAGCGAAGGAGCGGGGGGGCCGTCGGGCAAAAACATTCAGTACTTC.

This clonotype was detected only a few times. This rearrangement joins TRBV24-1 to TRBJ2-5, with unresolved D. CDR3 length: 13 residues. The V end lost 5 bases, the J end lost 5 bases, and 11 bases lay between the germline ends. From germline, CDR1 is KGHDR and CDR2 SFDVKD. The CDR3 reads CATSVQGKETQYF. Here the CDR3 DNA reads TGTGCCACCAGTGTGCAAGGAAAGGAGACCCAGTACTTC.

This clonotype has more than one count but fewer than ten. This chain links TRBV6-5 with TRBJ2-1; 15 bases are shared with TRBD2. The CDR3 extends over 15 amino acids. V trimming: 10 bases; J trimming: 8 bases; junction bases outside the gene matches: 9. Germline CDR1 is MNHEY and CDR2 is SVGAGI. The CDR3 DNA reads as TGTGCCACCACGGGACTAGCGGGGGGCGGCGATGAGCAGTTCTTC. It yields the protein CATTGLAGGGDEQFF.

The chain joins TRBV6-4 to TRBJ1-1, with D possibly matching TRBD1 (6 bases). Germline loops: CDR1 MRHNA, CDR2 SNTAGT. V was cut by 6 bases and J by 2 bases, with 10 bases left in between. The CDR3 spans 13 residues. CDR3 in amino acids: CASSAGTNTEAFF. The CDR3, as DNA: TGTGCCAGCAGCGCCGGGACAAACACTGAAGCTTTCTTT.

The CDR3: CASSVPGRKQETQYF. The DNA for the CDR3 is TGTGCCAGCAGCGTCCCTGGACGGAAACAAGAGACCCAGTACTTC. V usage is TRBV9 and J usage is TRBJ2-5; D gene uncertain. The CDR3 is made up of 15 amino acids. V lost 2 bases, J lost 2 bases, and 13 bases lay in between. Germline V lookup: CDR1 SGDLS, CDR2 YYNGEE. Variable domain in full (rest from reference TRBV9 and TRBJ2-5): DSGVTQTPKHLITATGQRVTLRCSPRSGDLSVYWYQQSLDQGLQFLIQYYNGEERAKGNILERFSAQQFPDLHSELNLSSLELGDSALYFCASSVPGRKQETQYFGPGTRLLVL.

This clonotype was detected a few times. This chain connects TRBV29-1 to TRBJ2-4; no firm D call. The V and J ends lost 7 bases and 6 bases respectively, with 7 bases between them. The CDR3 loop spans 10 amino acids. Germline CDR1 and CDR2: SQVTM and ANQGSEA. CDR3 nucleotide sequence: TGCAGCGCTGTAGGAAACATTCAGTACTTC. It translates to CSAVGNIQYF. The whole variable domain, filled in from reference TRBV29-1 and TRBJ2-4, reads SAVISQKPSRDICQRGTSLTIQCQVDSQVTMMFWYRQQPGQSLTLIATANQGSEATYESGFVIDKFPISRPNLTFSTLTVSNMSPEDSSIYLCSAVGNIQYFGAGTRLSVL.

V gene TRBV10-3 combines with J gene TRBJ2-5; the D gene is possibly TRBD2 (6 bases). This CDR3 has 15 residues. Trimming shortened V by 3 bases and J by 1 base, and 12 bases separated the two germline ends. The germline V gene has CDR1 ENHRY and CDR2 SYGVKD. The CDR3 DNA reads TGTGCCATCAGTGACCCCGGGACTTTCCAAGAGACCCAGTACTTC. Amino acids: CAISDPGTFQETQYF.